This TCR gamma chain was obtained from a study of gamma-delta chains in newborns, infants, children. For the study at large: Microbial exposure reportedly drives polyclonal innate γδ T cell expansion after birth.

TCRdb re-analyzed the reads via CATT. Here the sample spans about 860 gamma-chain clones, under 70% being singletons. This clone was counted only a few times. The CDR3 is 15 amino acids. V dropped 4 bases and J dropped 7; count of bases not matched to a gene: 4. The germline V gene encodes CDR1 GITISATS and CDR2 ISYDGTV (reference sequence). The genes are TRGV9 and TRGJP. The source of this sequence is a child who was a newborn, infant or young child, either healthy, febrile or measles-vaccinated (not recorded which). The source material was blood. The CDR3 DNA sequence: TGTGCCTTGTGGGAACGGGAGTTGGGCAAAAAAATCAAGGTATTT. Translated, it gives CALWERELGKKIKVF.